The clone carrying this T cell receptor (beta chain) was detected only a few times. MiXCR, applied by TCRdb to the 5' RACE reads, yields one record per CDR3 protein. The table records around 320,000 distinct CDR3 sequences, about 10% of them present only once. This record belongs to a study of T cells after yellow fever vaccination. CDR1 SEHNR and CDR2 FQNEAQ come from the germline V gene (reference sequence). Trimming cost V 3 bases and J 6 bases, with 6 bases left between them. The CDR3 loop spans 12 amino acids. V is TRBV7-9 and J is TRBJ1-5, with D hard to call. Sequenced here: CD4+ T cells sorted from PBMCs, sampled 45 days after the yellow fever booster vaccination. The receptor's source is a man younger than 30 who received the YFV17D yellow fever vaccine. The CDR3 bases are TGTGCCAGCAGCTTCGTGCTTCAGCCCCAGCATTTT. Translating gives CASSFVLQPQHF.